The entry below gives a single T cell receptor (beta chain) sequence along with its context. The sample is drawn from a study of blood T cell repertoires in COVID-19. Background on the study: Sites in the United States, Italy and Spain provided acute and convalescent COVID-19 samples. The cDNA or gDNA used as material had been derived from T cells, B-cell-depleted T cells, or PBMCs.

Germline assignment: CDR1 LGHDT and CDR2 YNNKEL (reference sequence). The CDR3 covers 14 residues. Trimming shortened V by 1 base and J by 3 bases, and 10 bases separated the two germline ends. Original data processing: Amplification of reference gene primers was used by the study to estimate nucleated cell counts. Some clones are missing from TCRdb's copy, which holds only in-frame ones; the method was immunoSEQ multiplex PCR. Clonal size and the V and J genes are those of that table, whereas D and trimming came from the DNA. Of 88,000 or so clones in the sample, around four fifths are singletons; the top ten hold roughly 10%.

The specimen sequenced was peripheral blood. This TCR was sampled from a human donor in a cohort sampled during active COVID-19. V and J are TRBV3-1 (or the pseudogene TRBV3-2) and TRBJ2-7; D is uncertain. The CDR3 loop reads CASSQANTLYEQYF. For the CDR3, the DNA is TGTGCCAGCAGCCAAGCCAACACCCTCTACGAGCAGTACTTC.